This T cell receptor beta chain is drawn from a study of regulatory T cells in long-lasting Graves disease. This sample's time point: persistent/refractory GD, antithyroid drugs over 5 years with positive TRAb. Preparation of the TCR library used RNA extracted from PBMCs. This clonotype was observed many times. Trimming took 2 bases from V and 5 from J, leaving 9 bases between them. CDR1 and CDR2 from the germline V gene are GTSNPN and SVGIG (reference sequence). The CDR3 totals 12 residues. Arm-PCR of CDR3 regions and iRepertoire HTBI primers were the basis on which TCR beta libraries were built. MiXCR was run by TCRdb on the multiplex PCR reads, yielding one entry per CDR3 protein. This table holds about 470,000 distinct CDR3 sequences, approximately 21% found once.

The V and J genes are TRBV30 and TRBJ1-2, with unresolved D. Sequencing was performed on peripheral blood mononuclear cells (PBMCs), taken when the disease was refractory, from a patient treated with antithyroid drugs. This TCR derives from a female donor with Graves disease. Written as DNA, the CDR3 is TGTGCCTGGAGTACGGGTCCGTATGGCTACACCTTC. Encoded protein: CAWSTGPYGYTF.